Following are 29 T cell receptor beta chains from one sample sequenced in a study of T cells in Graves' hyperthyroidism and ophthalmopathy. TCR beta CDR3 regions were amplified from RNA transcripts. The HTBI primer set was used in a first-round RT-PCR of the TCR CDR3. Via MiXCR, TCRdb re-called the multiplex PCR reads, giving one row per CDR3 protein. The sample has some 500,000 distinct CDR3 sequences, more than 15% seen once; the top ten hold about 29%. Sequenced: blood. The receptors shown here come from a woman in her 30s with Graves' ophthalmopathy.

The chain links TRBV7-3 to TRBJ2-1; D not resolved. CDR3 length equals 16 residues. The germline CDR1 and CDR2 sequences are SGHTA and FQGTGA. V gave up 5 bases and J gave up 3 bases, with 17 bases separating them. The CDR3 is CASSRSSRLNYNEQFF. The DNA for the CDR3 is TGTGCCAGCAGCCGCTCCTCTCGACTTAACTACAATGAGCAGTTCTTC.

This clonotype occurred many times. The CDR3 protein is CASSLNPAPYGYTF. The CDR3 DNA sequence: TGTGCCAGCAGCTTAAATCCAGCGCCCTATGGCTACACCTTC. The genes are TRBV7-3 and TRBJ1-2, with D hard to call. The CDR3 consists of 14 residues. Germline assignment: CDR1 SGHTA and CDR2 FQGTGA. The ends were cut back, 1 base at V and 4 bases at J, with 10 bases in the middle.

This clonotype was seen many times. This chain uses TRBV27 with TRBJ2-2; TRBD2 matches 7 bases. V shed 5 bases, J shed 0 bases, and the junction held 21 bases outside the gene matches. The germline V gene has CDR1 MNHEY and CDR2 SMNVEV (reference sequence). The CDR3 totals 21 residues. CDR3 region: CASSPEPSLTGGPSNTGELFF. The CDR3, as DNA: TGTGCCAGCAGTCCAGAACCCTCCCTCACGGGAGGCCCTTCGAACACCGGGGAGCTGTTTTTT.

The chain has TRBV6-6 and TRBJ1-1; a possible D gene is TRBD1 (5 bases). V gave up 0 bases and J gave up 4 bases, with 12 bases separating them. This CDR3 contains 15 residues. Germline loops: CDR1 MNHNY, CDR2 SVGAGI (reference sequence). CDR3 sequence (DNA): TGTGCCAGCAGTTACTCGGGAGGAACAGGCACTGAAGCTTTCTTT. It specifies CASSYSGGTGTEAFF.

This rearrangement joins TRBV9 to TRBJ1-1; D gene uncertain. V was cut by 0 bases and J by 3 bases, with 12 bases left in between. CDR1 SGDLS and CDR2 YYNGEE come from the germline V gene. The CDR3 has 15 amino acids. The CDR3 DNA sequence: TGTGCCAGCAGCGTAGTTGGGGATTCATACACTGAAGCTTTCTTT. This translates into CASSVVGDSYTEAFF.

This clonotype was counted at least ten times. J is TRBJ1-5 and V is TRBV12-3 or TRBV12-4, with 9 bases fitting TRBD1. The CDR3 sequence is 15 residues long. Unmatched junction bases numbered 1, after V lost 0 bases and J lost 4 bases. CDR3 DNA sequence: TGTGCCAGCAGTTTAGCAGGACAGGGGAATCAGCCCCAGCATTTT. This sequence encodes CASSLAGQGNQPQHF.

The chain has TRBV10-3 and TRBJ2-1; 13 bases line up with TRBD2. The CDR3 spans 14 residues. CDR1 and CDR2 (germline): ENHRY, SYGVKD. The junction had 3 bases not matched to a gene; V was cut back by 4 bases and J by 9 bases. The CDR3 DNA is TGTGCCATCAGTGCGGGGACTAGCGGGATTGAGCAGTTCTTC. This translates into CAISAGTSGIEQFF.

The sample holds a few counts of this clonotype. The chain uses TRBV29-1 and TRBJ2-1; 12 nucleotides agree with TRBD2. With V trimmed by 6 bases and J by 4 bases, 4 bases remained unmatched. This CDR3 spans 14 amino acids. Germline-derived CDR1 and CDR2 are SQVTM and ANQGSEA. CDR3 bases: TGCAGCGTCCTAGCGGGAGGGGGATACAATGAGCAGTTCTTC. The encoded protein is CSVLAGGGYNEQFF.

In the case of this clonotype: This may stem from a read error, because a much larger clone lies one nucleotide away. The chain uses TRBV2 and TRBJ2-2, with D possibly TRBD2 on 7 matching bases. Germline V gene lookup returns CDR1 SNHLY and CDR2 FYNNEI. CDR3 length: 18 residues. CDR3 loop: CASSETRSGAGDTGGLFF. CDR3 sequence (DNA): TGTGCCAGCAGTGAGACGCGTTCAGGTGCGGGGGACACCGGGGGGCTGTTTTTT. Filled out from reference TRBV2 and TRBJ2-2, the complete variable domain reads EPEVTQTPSHQVTQMGQEVILRCVPISNHLYFYWYRQILGQKVEFLVSFYNNEISEKSEIFDDQFSVERPDGSNFTLKIRSTKLEDSAMYFCASSETRSGAGDTGGLFFGEGSRLTVL.

The genes are TRBV5-6 and TRBJ2-1; TRBD1 matches at 9 bases. Trimming removed 5 bases from V and 0 bases from J; junction bases left unmatched: 3. The CDR3 runs 15 residues. The V gene's germline CDR1 is SGHDT and CDR2 YYEEEE. In nucleotides, the CDR3 is TGTGCCAGCAGATCGGGACAGGGCTCCTACAATGAGCAGTTCTTC. Translating it yields CASRSGQGSYNEQFF.

This clonotype has only a few counts. J is TRBJ1-1 and V is TRBV28; tentative D call: TRBD1 (5 bases). Germline V gene data show CDR1 as MDHEN and CDR2 as SYDVKM. Deletions cut 5 bases from V and 4 bases from J, with 11 bases between. This CDR3 has 13 residues. The CDR3 protein is CASSPGQLTEAFF. CDR3 in DNA: TGTGCCAGCAGTCCAGGACAACTCACTGAAGCTTTCTTT. Complete variable domain (other parts from reference TRBV28 and TRBJ1-1): DVKVTQSSRYLVKRTGEKVFLECVQDMDHENMFWYRQDPGLGLRLIYFSYDVKMKEKGDIPEGYSVSREKKERFSLILESASTNQTSMYLCASSPGQLTEAFFGQGTRLTVV.

This clonotype was detected ten times or more. V gene TRBV20-1 combines with J gene TRBJ2-3, with D maybe TRBD2 (7 bases). CDR1 DFQATT and CDR2 SNEGSKA come from the germline V gene (reference sequence). Trimming took off 6 bases at V and 6 bases at J, with 22 bases between the two ends. The CDR3 runs 15 residues. As DNA, the CDR3 is TGCAGTGCCCCAGGGGAGGGAGCGTCTTGGGATACGCAGTATTTT. This encodes CSAPGEGASWDTQYF.

Many counts were recorded for this clonotype. The V call is TRBV18, the J call TRBJ2-5, with TRBD2 matching 8 bases. The CDR3 loop spans 16 amino acids. The V and J ends lost 4 bases and 2 bases, in that order; junction bases with no gene match: 9. CDR1 and CDR2 (germline): KGHSH, LQKENI. The CDR3 reads CASSRGLDVRQETQYF. CDR3 DNA sequence: TGTGCCAGCTCACGGGGACTAGATGTGAGACAAGAGACCCAGTACTTC.

This clonotype occurred a few times. The genes are TRBV7-9 and TRBJ2-3; 11 positions match TRBD2. V was clipped by 5 bases and J by 5 bases; unmatched bases: 6. This CDR3 comprises 15 residues. Germline CDR1 SEHNR, CDR2 FQNEAQ (reference sequence). The CDR3 nucleotides read TGTGCCAGCAGCACAACCGGGACTAGCGGAGATACGCAGTATTTT. Translated, it gives CASSTTGTSGDTQYF. The whole variable domain, filled in from reference TRBV7-9 and TRBJ2-3, reads DTGVSQNPRHKITKRGQNVTFRCDPISEHNRLYWYRQTLGQGPEFLTYFQNEAQLEKSRLLSDRFSAERPKGSFSTLEIQRTEQGDSAMYLCASSTTGTSGDTQYFGPGTRLTVL.

This clonotype was recorded at least ten times. In DNA, the CDR3 is TGTGCCAGCAGCCGAACCGGGACTAGCGGATTACAAGAGACCCAGTACTTC. Amino acids: CASSRTGTSGLQETQYF. The chain links TRBV3-1 to TRBJ2-5, with 11 bases fitting TRBD2. The CDR3 consists of 17 residues. V lost 4 bases to trimming and J lost 2 bases; unmatched junction nucleotides: 9. Germline V CDR1 and CDR2: LGHDT, YNNKEL (reference sequence).

V gene TRBV7-9 combines with J gene TRBJ2-5; the D gene is possibly TRBD1 (5 bases). Germline CDR1 SEHNR, CDR2 FQNEAQ (reference sequence). This CDR3 comprises 14 residues. The germline V and J ends were trimmed by 5 bases and 0 bases, with 10 bases remaining between them. CDR3 DNA: TGTGCCAGCAGCCGTCGACAGAACCAAGAGACCCAGTACTTC. Its protein product is CASSRRQNQETQYF.

J is TRBJ2-7 and V is TRBV4-1; TRBD1 aligns across 8 bases. Germline-derived CDR1 and CDR2 are MGHRA and YSYEKL. The CDR3 has 16 amino acids. V lost 6 bases, J lost 3 bases, and 13 bases stayed unmatched. CDR3 residues: CASSQGAGTGNYEQYF. The DNA for the CDR3 is TGCGCCAGCAGTCAGGGCGCCGGGACAGGTAACTACGAGCAGTACTTC.

The chain employs TRBV5-6 and TRBJ2-3; D remains ambiguous. V was clipped by 2 bases and J by 0 bases, with 13 bases between them. The germline V gene encodes CDR1 SGHDT and CDR2 YYEEEE. This CDR3 has 16 residues. The CDR3 spells CASSFQVVSSTDTQYF. DNA for the CDR3: TGTGCCAGCAGCTTCCAGGTGGTCAGCAGCACAGATACGCAGTATTTT.

A single count supports this clonotype. This chain uses TRBV20-1 with TRBJ2-5; no firm D call. V lost 1 base to trimming and J lost 5 bases, with 5 bases between them. This CDR3 contains 11 residues. Germline CDR1 is DFQATT and CDR2 is SNEGSKA (reference sequence). Here the CDR3 DNA reads TGCAGTGCTAGAGGCCTCGAGACCCAGTACTTC. It specifies CSARGLETQYF.

This clonotype was detected only a few times. The genes are TRBV28 and TRBJ1-3, with 8 bases identical to TRBD1. Germline loops: CDR1 MDHEN, CDR2 SYDVKM. V was pared by 3 bases and J by 11 bases, with 0 bases of the junction left unmatched. The CDR3 is made up of 11 amino acids. Written as DNA, the CDR3 is TGTGCCAGCAGTTTGACAGGGGCCATATATTTT. This codes for CASSLTGAIYF.

This clonotype has ten or more counts. The chain employs TRBV11-1 and TRBJ1-2, with TRBD1 matching 10 bases. The CDR3 is made up of 15 amino acids. Germline loops: CDR1 SGHAT, CDR2 FQDESV (reference sequence). Trimming cost V 1 base and J 6 bases; bases outside gene matches: 5. Written as DNA, the CDR3 is TGTGCCAGCAGCTTAGGACAGGGGGCTGCGCATGGCTACACCTTC. It yields the protein CASSLGQGAAHGYTF.

There are a few counts of this clonotype. The chain couples TRBV5-6 to TRBJ1-5, with D uncertain. V lost 4 bases, J lost 4 bases, and 6 bases lay in between. This CDR3 comprises 12 residues. The germline V gene has CDR1 SGHDT and CDR2 YYEEEE. CDR3 sequence reads: CASSARNQPQHF. The CDR3 region has the DNA TGTGCCAGCAGCGCAAGAAATCAGCCCCAGCATTTT.

The gene calls are TRBV5-6 and TRBJ1-6, with TRBD1 matching 10 bases. V gave up 3 bases and J gave up 6 bases; unmatched junction bases: 6. Germline loops: CDR1 SGHDT, CDR2 YYEEEE. The CDR3 runs to 16 residues. The CDR3 is CASSSIRDRGNSPLHF. The CDR3 nucleotides are TGTGCCAGCAGCTCAATCCGGGACAGGGGTAATTCACCCCTCCACTTT.

This chain joins TRBV19 and TRBJ1-4, with D unresolved. Trimming took off 4 bases at V and 6 bases at J, with 12 bases between the two ends. CDR3 size: 14 residues. Per the germline V gene, CDR1 is LNHDA and CDR2 is SQIVND (reference sequence). CDR3 nucleotides: TGTGCCAGTAGTAACGAGGTGGTGGATGAAAAACTGTTTTTT. Protein sequence: CASSNEVVDEKLFF.

This clonotype is classed as medium-sized. V usage is TRBV11-2 and J usage is TRBJ2-3; TRBD2 is a possible D gene (6 bases). The germline V gene encodes CDR1 SGHAT and CDR2 FQNNGV. CDR3 length equals 16 residues. With 0 bases removed from V and 4 bases from J, the gap between germline ends came to 14 bases. This chain's CDR3 is CASSLDSTWGADTQYF. CDR3 in DNA: TGTGCCAGCAGCTTAGACAGTACCTGGGGGGCAGATACGCAGTATTTT.

A few counts support this clonotype. The V gene is TRBV6-1, the J gene TRBJ2-7; D gene uncertain. V dropped 6 bases and J dropped 3 bases, with 9 bases sitting between them. CDR1 is MNHNS, CDR2 SASEGT, per germline. CDR3 length: 12 residues. The chain's CDR3 is CASRHANYEQYF. As DNA, the CDR3 is TGTGCCAGCAGACACGCCAACTACGAGCAGTACTTC.

This clonotype has a count of ten or more. This chain links TRBV7-2 with TRBJ2-3, with 15 nucleotides matching TRBD2. The CDR3 totals 19 residues. CDR1 is SGHTA, CDR2 FQGNSA, per germline. V trimming: 5 bases; J trimming: 3 bases; junction bases outside the gene matches: 12. The CDR3 coding sequence is TGTGCCAGCAGCCCGTTGTGGGGACTAGCGGGGGGCTCGACAGATACGCAGTATTTT. This translates into CASSPLWGLAGGSTDTQYF.

This clonotype was seen ten or more times. The chain combines TRBV4-2 with TRBJ2-3; 9 bases are shared with TRBD2. Trimming cost V 1 base and J 5 bases; bases outside gene matches: 7. This CDR3 spans 16 amino acids. Looked up from germline, CDR1 is LGHNA and CDR2 is YNFKEQ. The CDR3 protein is CASSQGSGAGGDTQYF. The CDR3 nucleotides read TGTGCCAGCAGCCAAGGGTCGGGAGCGGGAGGAGATACGCAGTATTTT.

This clonotype was recorded many times. The chain joins TRBV28 to TRBJ1-2; no clear D gene. V gave up 4 bases and J gave up 8 bases, with 8 bases separating them. This CDR3 has 11 amino acids. Germline CDR1 is MDHEN and CDR2 is SYDVKM. The CDR3 DNA reads as TGTGCCAGCAGTTATCGGTACGGCTACACCTTC. Translated: CASSYRYGYTF.